Included here is one T cell receptor beta chain sequence, with context. Its target is not known. This entry belongs to a study of early T cells in non-severe SARS-CoV-2 infection. For the study at large: Chains from this unsorted whole-blood bulk RNA could not be paired.

Study-wide points: Private and CD4 specificities were missed by VDJdb matching, skewed to anti-spike CD8.

Researchers attached unique molecular identifiers to individual cDNA molecules. TCRdb redid the calling of the 5' RACE reads with MiXCR, one entry per CDR3 protein. The table has some 98,000 distinct CDR3 sequences, 15% to 20% seen once. The sequenced sample consisted of whole blood. The sequence was collected from an adult who was a healthcare worker with PCR-confirmed SARS-CoV-2 infection or an uninfected control (not recorded which).

CDR3 residues: CASSLSGLSPLHF. The CDR3, as DNA: TGTGCCAGCAGCTTATCAGGGTTGTCACCCCTCCACTTT. The genes are TRBV7-6 and TRBJ1-6, with D maybe TRBD1 (5 bases). CDR1 and CDR2 from the germline V gene are SGHVS and FNYEAQ. The length of the CDR3 is 13 residues. V was pared by 2 bases and J by 10 bases, with 9 bases between.